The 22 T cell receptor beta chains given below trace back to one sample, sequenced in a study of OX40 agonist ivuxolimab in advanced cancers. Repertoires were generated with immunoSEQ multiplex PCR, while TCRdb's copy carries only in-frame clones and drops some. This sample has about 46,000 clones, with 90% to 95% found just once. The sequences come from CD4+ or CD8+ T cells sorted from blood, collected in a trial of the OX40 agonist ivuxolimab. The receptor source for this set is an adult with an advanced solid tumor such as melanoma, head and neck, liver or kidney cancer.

The CDR3 loop reads CASSDSGTSGSSSQYF. The DNA of the CDR3 is TGTGCCAGCAGTGACTCAGGGACTAGCGGGAGCAGTTCGCAGTATTTT. The V call is TRBV6-4, the J call TRBJ2-3; 14 bases agree with TRBD2. Trimming took 0 bases from V and 10 from J; bases not matched to a gene: 6. CDR3 length equals 16 residues. Germline-derived CDR1 and CDR2 are MRHNA and SNTAGT.

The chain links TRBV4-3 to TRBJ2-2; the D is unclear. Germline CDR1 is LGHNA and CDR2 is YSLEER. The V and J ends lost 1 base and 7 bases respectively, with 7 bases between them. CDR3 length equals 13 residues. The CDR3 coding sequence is TGCGCCAGCAGCCAAGGAGTGGGCGGGGAGCTGTTTTTT. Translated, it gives CASSQGVGGELFF.

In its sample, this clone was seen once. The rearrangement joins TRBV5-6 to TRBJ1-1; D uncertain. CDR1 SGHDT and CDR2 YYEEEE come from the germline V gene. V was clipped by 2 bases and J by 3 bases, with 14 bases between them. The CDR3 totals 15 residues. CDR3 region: CASSFFTLGYTEAFF. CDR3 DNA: TGTGCCAGCAGCTTTTTTACCCTCGGGTACACTGAAGCTTTCTTT.

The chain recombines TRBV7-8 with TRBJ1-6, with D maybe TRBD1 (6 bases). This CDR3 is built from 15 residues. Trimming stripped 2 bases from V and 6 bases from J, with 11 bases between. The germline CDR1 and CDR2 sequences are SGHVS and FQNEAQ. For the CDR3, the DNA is TGTGCCAGCAGCTTAACAGGGAATACTAATTCACCCCTCCACTTT. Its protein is CASSLTGNTNSPLHF. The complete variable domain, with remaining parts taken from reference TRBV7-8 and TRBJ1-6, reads GAGVSQSPRYKVAKRGQDVALRCDPISGHVSLFWYQQALGQGPEFLTYFQNEAQLDKSGLPSDRFFAERPEGSVSTLKIQRTQQEDSAVYLCASSLTGNTNSPLHFGNGTRLTVT.

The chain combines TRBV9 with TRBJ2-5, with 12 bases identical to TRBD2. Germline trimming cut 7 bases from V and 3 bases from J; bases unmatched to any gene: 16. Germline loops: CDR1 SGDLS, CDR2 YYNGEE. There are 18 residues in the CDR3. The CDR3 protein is CASSRGKGLAGLEETQYF. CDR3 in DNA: TGTGCCAGCTCGAGGGGGAAGGGACTAGCGGGCCTGGAAGAGACCCAGTACTTC.

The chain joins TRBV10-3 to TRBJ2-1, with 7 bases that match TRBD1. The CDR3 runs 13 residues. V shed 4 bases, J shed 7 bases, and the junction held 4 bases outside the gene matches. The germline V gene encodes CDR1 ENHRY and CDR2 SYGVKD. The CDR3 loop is CAISAGTANEQFF. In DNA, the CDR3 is TGTGCCATCAGTGCTGGGACAGCAAATGAGCAGTTCTTC.

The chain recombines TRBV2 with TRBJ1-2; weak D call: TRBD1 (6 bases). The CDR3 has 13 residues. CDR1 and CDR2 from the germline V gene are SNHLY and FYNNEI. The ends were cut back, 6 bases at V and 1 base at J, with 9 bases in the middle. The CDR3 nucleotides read TGTGCCAGCAGGGACAGTTTTAACTATGGCTACACCTTC. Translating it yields CASRDSFNYGYTF. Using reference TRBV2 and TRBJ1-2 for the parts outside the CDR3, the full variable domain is EPEVTQTPSHQVTQMGQEVILRCVPISNHLYFYWYRQILGQKVEFLVSFYNNEISEKSEIFDDQFSVERPDGSNFTLKIRSTKLEDSAMYFCASRDSFNYGYTFGSGTRLTVV.

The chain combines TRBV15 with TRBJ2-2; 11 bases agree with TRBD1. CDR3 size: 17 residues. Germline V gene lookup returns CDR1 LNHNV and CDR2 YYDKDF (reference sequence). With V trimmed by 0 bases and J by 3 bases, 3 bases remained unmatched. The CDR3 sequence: CATSRDGQGAYTGELFF. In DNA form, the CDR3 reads TGTGCCACCAGCAGAGATGGACAGGGGGCCTACACCGGGGAGCTGTTTTTT.

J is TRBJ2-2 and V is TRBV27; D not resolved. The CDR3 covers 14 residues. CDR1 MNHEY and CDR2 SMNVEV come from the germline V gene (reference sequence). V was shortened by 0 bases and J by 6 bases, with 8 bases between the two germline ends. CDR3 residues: CASSLSFSSGELFF. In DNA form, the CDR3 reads TGTGCCAGCAGTTTATCATTTAGCTCCGGGGAGCTGTTTTTT.

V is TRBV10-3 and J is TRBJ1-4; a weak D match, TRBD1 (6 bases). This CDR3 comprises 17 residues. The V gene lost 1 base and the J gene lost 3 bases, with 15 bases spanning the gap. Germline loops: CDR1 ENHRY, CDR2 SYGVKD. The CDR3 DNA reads TGTGCCATCAGTGAGTTTACAGGGAGCGTCGCTAATGAAAAACTGTTTTTT. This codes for CAISEFTGSVANEKLFF.

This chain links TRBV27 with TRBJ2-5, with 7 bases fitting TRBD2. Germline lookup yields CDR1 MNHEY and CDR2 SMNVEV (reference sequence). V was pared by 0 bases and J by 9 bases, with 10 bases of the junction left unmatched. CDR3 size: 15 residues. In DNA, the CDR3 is TGTGCCAGCAGTTTATCGGGACTACCGGGTGCGGCCCAGTACTTC. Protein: CASSLSGLPGAAQYF.

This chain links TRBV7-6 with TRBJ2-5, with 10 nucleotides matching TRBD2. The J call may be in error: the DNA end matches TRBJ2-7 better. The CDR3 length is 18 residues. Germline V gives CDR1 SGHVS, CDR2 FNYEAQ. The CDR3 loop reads CASSPGGSLAGNYYEQYF. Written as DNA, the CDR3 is TGTGCCAGCAGCCCAGGGGGTTCACTAGCGGGGAACTACTACGAGCAGTACTTC.

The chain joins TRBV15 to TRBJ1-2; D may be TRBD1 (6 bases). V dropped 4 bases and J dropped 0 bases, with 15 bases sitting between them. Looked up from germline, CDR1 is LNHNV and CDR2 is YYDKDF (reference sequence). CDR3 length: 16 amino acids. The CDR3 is CATSTNRDTANYGYTF. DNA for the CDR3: TGTGCCACCAGCACCAACCGGGACACTGCTAACTATGGCTACACCTTC.

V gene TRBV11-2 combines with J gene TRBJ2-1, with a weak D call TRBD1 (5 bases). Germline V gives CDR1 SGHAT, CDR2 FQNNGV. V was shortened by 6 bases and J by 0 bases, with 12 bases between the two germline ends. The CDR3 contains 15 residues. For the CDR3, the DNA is TGTGCCAGCAGTTCCGGACAAAGCTCCTACAATGAGCAGTTCTTC. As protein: CASSSGQSSYNEQFF.

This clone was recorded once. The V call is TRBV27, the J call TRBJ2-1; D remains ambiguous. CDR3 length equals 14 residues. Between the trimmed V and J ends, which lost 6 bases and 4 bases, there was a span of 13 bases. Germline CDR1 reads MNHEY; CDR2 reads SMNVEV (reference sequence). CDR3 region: CASSFTGVYNEQFF. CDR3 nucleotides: TGTGCCAGCAGCTTTACCGGAGTTTACAATGAGCAGTTCTTC.

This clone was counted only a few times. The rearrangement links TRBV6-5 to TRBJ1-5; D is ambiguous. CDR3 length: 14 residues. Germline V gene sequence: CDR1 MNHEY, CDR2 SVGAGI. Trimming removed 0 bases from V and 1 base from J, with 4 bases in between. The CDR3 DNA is TGTGCCAGCAGTTACTCGGGCAGCAATCAGCCCCAGCATTTT. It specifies CASSYSGSNQPQHF.

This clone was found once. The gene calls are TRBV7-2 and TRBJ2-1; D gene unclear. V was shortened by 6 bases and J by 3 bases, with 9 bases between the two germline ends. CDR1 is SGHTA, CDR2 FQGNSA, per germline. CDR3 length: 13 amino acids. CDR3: CASSYDRYNEQFF. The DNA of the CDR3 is TGTGCCAGCAGTTACGACCGCTACAATGAGCAGTTCTTC.

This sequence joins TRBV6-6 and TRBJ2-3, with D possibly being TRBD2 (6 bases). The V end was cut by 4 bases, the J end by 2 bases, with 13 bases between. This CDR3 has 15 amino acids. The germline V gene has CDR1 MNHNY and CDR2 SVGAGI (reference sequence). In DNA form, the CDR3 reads TGTGCCAGCAGTTTCTTGGGGGACTTCACAGATACGCAGTATTTT. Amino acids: CASSFLGDFTDTQYF.

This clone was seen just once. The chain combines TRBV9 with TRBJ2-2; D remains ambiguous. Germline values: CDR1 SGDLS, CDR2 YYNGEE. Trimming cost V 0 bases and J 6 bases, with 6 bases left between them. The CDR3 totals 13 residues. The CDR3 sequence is CASSVVGSGELFF. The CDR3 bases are TGTGCCAGCAGCGTAGTTGGGTCCGGGGAGCTGTTTTTT.

The CDR3 reads CATSRGGQLYNSPLHF. The CDR3 region has the DNA TGTGCCACCAGCAGAGGGGGACAGCTCTATAATTCACCCCTCCACTTT. The chain is built from TRBV15 and TRBJ1-6; 7 nucleotides align to TRBD1. The V gene's germline CDR1 is LNHNV and CDR2 YYDKDF (reference sequence). This CDR3 has 16 residues. Trimming removed 1 base from V and 3 bases from J; junction bases left unmatched: 3.

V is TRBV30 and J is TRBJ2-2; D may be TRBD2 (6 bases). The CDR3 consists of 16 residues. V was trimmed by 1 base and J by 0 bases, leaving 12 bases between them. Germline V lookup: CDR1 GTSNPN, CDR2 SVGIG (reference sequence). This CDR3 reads CAWSGVGSSNTGELFF. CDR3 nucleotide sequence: TGTGCCTGGAGTGGGGTCGGGAGTTCGAACACCGGGGAGCTGTTTTTT.

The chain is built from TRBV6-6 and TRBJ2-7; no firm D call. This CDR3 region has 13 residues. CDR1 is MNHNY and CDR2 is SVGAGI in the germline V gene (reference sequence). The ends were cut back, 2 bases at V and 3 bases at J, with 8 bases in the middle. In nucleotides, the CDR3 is TGTGCCAGCAGTTACCCCGTAAGCTACGAGCAGTACTTC. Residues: CASSYPVSYEQYF.